Listed below are T cell receptor beta chains from one sample, sequenced in a study of blood T cell repertoires in COVID-19. Sequencing used immunoSEQ multiplex PCR; TCRdb keeps in-frame clones, though not all of them. The data hold 200,000 to 300,000 clones, with 70% to 90% observed a single time. Specimen: PBMCs or T cells enriched from blood (not recorded which). The receptors derive from a woman aged 40 to 49 with acute COVID-19. CDR3s include the opening cysteine and the closing phenylalanine or tryptophan. The D gene is left open where the match is weak. The size entry is marked missing in some rows and otherwise reads once, few, many or a size class.

CDR3: CASGKAYRGDREQYF
DNA: TGTGCCAGCGGGAAGGCATACAGGGGAGACCGCGAGCAGTACTTC
V: TRBV7-9
size: -
D: TRBD1
J: TRBJ2-7

CDR3: CASSQRAEGETQYF
DNA: TGTGCCAGCAGCCAGAGGGCGGAGGGCGAGACCCAGTACTTC
V: TRBV3-1/TRBV3-2
size: -
D: -
J: TRBJ2-5

CDR3: CASSQLGLAGTYEQYF
DNA: TGCGCCAGCAGCCAACTTGGACTAGCGGGGACCTACGAGCAGTACTTC
V: TRBV4-1
size: -
D: TRBD2
J: TRBJ2-7

CDR3: CASSFGLEGGELFF
DNA: TGTGCCAGCAGCTTCGGACTAGAGGGCGGGGAGCTGTTTTTT
V: TRBV11-2
size: -
D: TRBD2
J: TRBJ2-2

CDR3: CASSPGTFTEAFF
DNA: TGTGCCAGCAGCCCCGGGACTTTCACTGAAGCTTTCTTT
V: TRBV7-3
size: -
D: -
J: TRBJ1-1

CDR3: CASSQATGGLETQYF
DNA: TGTGCCAGCAGCCAAGCGACAGGGGGCTTGGAGACCCAGTACTTC
V: TRBV11-3
size: -
D: TRBD1
J: TRBJ2-5

CDR3: CASSAGTSYEQYF
DNA: TGCGCCAGCAGCGCCGGGACTAGCTACGAGCAGTACTTC
V: TRBV5-1
size: -
D: TRBD2
J: TRBJ2-7

CDR3: CASSLQRQGKLFF
DNA: TGTGCCAGCAGCTTACAGCGACAGGGAAAACTGTTTTTT
V: TRBV11-2
size: -
D: TRBD1
J: TRBJ1-4

CDR3: CASTYWGGYSTDTQYF
DNA: TGTGCCAGCACCTATTGGGGAGGGTATAGCACAGATACGCAGTATTTT
V: TRBV7-9
size: -
D: TRBD2
J: TRBJ2-3

CDR3: CASSPEAGVAGELFF
DNA: TGTGCCAGCTCACCAGAAGCGGGAGTGGCCGGGGAGCTGTTTTTT
V: TRBV18
size: -
D: TRBD2
J: TRBJ2-2

CDR3: CASSILDRTDTQYF
DNA: TGTGCCAGTAGTATATTGGACAGAACAGATACGCAGTATTTT
V: TRBV19
size: -
D: -
J: TRBJ2-3

CDR3: CASSSLAGGTYEQYF
DNA: TGTGCCAGCAGCTCTTTAGCGGGAGGGACCTACGAGCAGTACTTC
V: TRBV7-2
size: -
D: TRBD2
J: TRBJ2-7

CDR3: CASSQTGTAGNTEAFF
DNA: TGTGCCAGCAGTCAAACAGGGACAGCAGGGAACACTGAAGCTTTCTTT
V: TRBV27
size: -
D: TRBD1
J: TRBJ1-1

CDR3: CASSVGGATGELFF
DNA: TGCGCCAGCAGCGTCGGTGGAGCCACCGGGGAGCTGTTTTTT
V: TRBV4-3
size: -
D: -
J: TRBJ2-2

CDR3: CAISDRDRDMPQHF
DNA: TGTGCCATCAGTGACAGGGACAGGGACATGCCCCAGCATTTT
V: TRBV10-3
size: -
D: TRBD1
J: TRBJ1-5

CDR3: CATSRDGRANTEAFF
DNA: TGTGCCACCAGCAGAGATGGGAGGGCGAACACTGAAGCTTTCTTT
V: TRBV15
size: few
D: -
J: TRBJ1-1

CDR3: CASSFWTSGSDYNEQFF
DNA: TGTGCCAGCAGCTTCTGGACTAGCGGGAGTGACTACAATGAGCAGTTCTTC
V: TRBV11-3
size: -
D: TRBD2
J: TRBJ2-1

CDR3: CASSSRKPNTEAFF
DNA: TGTGCCAGCAGCTCTAGGAAGCCGAACACTGAAGCTTTCTTT
V: TRBV7-9
size: few
D: -
J: TRBJ1-1

CDR3: CASSLGQGGYGYTF
DNA: TGTGCCAGCAGTTTAGGGCAGGGAGGCTATGGCTACACCTTC
V: TRBV28
size: -
D: -
J: TRBJ1-2

CDR3: CASRLNSVRGTEAFF
DNA: TGTGCCAGCAGACTGAACTCCGTGCGCGGGACTGAAGCTTTCTTT
V: TRBV11-1
size: once
D: -
J: TRBJ1-1

CDR3: CASSPGGPPLHF
DNA: TGTGCCAGTAGTCCAGGTGGTCCACCCCTCCACTTT
V: TRBV19
size: -
D: -
J: TRBJ1-6

CDR3: CASSPADSANTGELFF
DNA: TGTGCCAGCTCACCGGCCGACTCGGCGAACACCGGGGAGCTGTTTTTT
V: TRBV18
size: -
D: -
J: TRBJ2-2

CDR3: CASRGSGGGTDTQYF
DNA: TGTGCCAGCAGGGGAAGCGGGGGAGGAACAGATACGCAGTATTTT
V: TRBV28
size: -
D: TRBD2
J: TRBJ2-3

CDR3: CASSPPSLRGEDGYTF
DNA: TGTGCCAGCTCACCCCCCAGTTTAAGGGGCGAGGATGGCTACACCTTC
V: TRBV18
size: -
D: -
J: TRBJ1-2

CDR3: CASSGRGNDGYTF
DNA: TGTGCCAGTAGTGGAAGGGGAAACGATGGCTACACCTTC
V: TRBV19
size: -
D: -
J: TRBJ1-2

CDR3: CASSPRRVVTGTGDVDTQYF
DNA: TGTGCCAGCAGCCCACGGCGGGTGGTCACCGGGACAGGGGACGTAGATACGCAGTATTTT
V: TRBV11-3
size: -
D: TRBD1
J: TRBJ2-3

CDR3: CASSFRSGSVKDTQYF
DNA: TGTGCCAGCAGTTTTCGGAGCGGGAGCGTTAAAGATACGCAGTATTTT
V: TRBV28
size: -
D: TRBD2
J: TRBJ2-3

CDR3: CASSQAGTSGTNNEQFF
DNA: TGTGCCAGCAGCCAAGCCGGGACTAGCGGGACAAACAATGAGCAGTTCTTC
V: TRBV11-3
size: -
D: TRBD2
J: TRBJ2-1

CDR3: CSVVDNNQPQHF
DNA: TGCAGCGTTGTGGACAATAATCAGCCCCAGCATTTT
V: TRBV29-1
size: -
D: -
J: TRBJ1-5

CDR3: CASSLVQGRMEDTQYF
DNA: TGTGCCAGCAGCTTAGTCCAGGGGCGCATGGAAGATACGCAGTATTTT
V: TRBV7-2
size: few
D: -
J: TRBJ2-3

CDR3: CASSSGAGGPRSANEQFF
DNA: TGTGCCAGCAGCTCAGGAGCGGGAGGCCCTCGTTCGGCGAATGAGCAGTTCTTC
V: TRBV9
size: -
D: TRBD2
J: TRBJ2-1

CDR3: CASSLAGKLFF
DNA: TGCGCCAGCAGCTTAGCGGGGAAACTGTTTTTT
V: TRBV5-1
size: -
D: -
J: TRBJ1-4

CDR3: CASSLLTHYDGYTF
DNA: TGTGCCAGCAGCCTACTAACCCATTACGATGGCTACACCTTC
V: TRBV14
size: -
D: -
J: TRBJ1-2

CDR3: CASSKGLAGYNEQFF
DNA: TGTGCCAGCAGCAAAGGACTAGCGGGGTACAATGAGCAGTTCTTC
V: TRBV9
size: -
D: TRBD2
J: TRBJ2-1

CDR3: CASSPGGTAARRSYEQYF
DNA: TGCGCCAGCAGCCCGGGCGGGACAGCCGCCCGAAGGTCCTACGAGCAGTACTTC
V: TRBV5-1
size: few
D: -
J: TRBJ2-7

CDR3: CASSSTSGNYEQFF
DNA: TGCGCCAGCAGCTCGACTAGCGGGAACTATGAGCAGTTCTTC
V: TRBV5-1
size: -
D: TRBD2
J: TRBJ2-1

CDR3: CASSLSPNTEAFF
DNA: TGTGCCAGCAGCCTCTCCCCGAACACTGAAGCTTTCTTT
V: TRBV3-1/TRBV3-2
size: -
D: -
J: TRBJ1-1

CDR3: CASSLYQGKETQYF
DNA: TGTGCCAGCAGCTTATACCAGGGAAAAGAGACCCAGTACTTC
V: TRBV13
size: -
D: -
J: TRBJ2-5

CDR3: CASSLGQGFRQPQHF
DNA: TGTGCCAGCAGTTTGGGGCAGGGGTTCCGTCAGCCCCAGCATTTT
V: TRBV28
size: few
D: -
J: TRBJ1-5

CDR3: CASSTRQGGYNEQFF
DNA: TGTGCCAGCAGTACCCGACAGGGTGGCTACAATGAGCAGTTCTTC
V: TRBV27
size: -
D: TRBD1
J: TRBJ2-1

CDR3: CAISESGQGEAFF
DNA: TGTGCCATCAGTGAGTCGGGGCAGGGAGAAGCTTTCTTT
V: TRBV10-3
size: -
D: -
J: TRBJ1-1

CDR3: CATSDPGTSGGNEQFF
DNA: TGTGCCACCAGTGATCCCGGGACTAGCGGGGGTAATGAGCAGTTCTTC
V: TRBV24-1
size: few
D: TRBD2
J: TRBJ2-1

CDR3: CASSYQSGGKIQETQYF
DNA: TGCGCCAGCAGCTACCAGAGCGGGGGGAAAATCCAAGAGACCCAGTACTTC
V: TRBV4-1
size: -
D: TRBD2
J: TRBJ2-5

CDR3: CASSSWWTEQNEAFF
DNA: TGTGCCAGTAGCTCATGGTGGACAGAACAAAATGAAGCTTTCTTT
V: TRBV19
size: once
D: -
J: TRBJ1-1

CDR3: CASSSSSRDRVINEQFF
DNA: TGTGCCAGCAGCTCATCCAGCAGGGACAGGGTCATCAATGAGCAGTTCTTC
V: TRBV21-1
size: -
D: -
J: TRBJ2-1

CDR3: CATSRDDRALRQAFF
DNA: TGTGCCACCAGCAGAGATGACAGGGCACTGAGGCAAGCTTTCTTT
V: TRBV15
size: few
D: TRBD1
J: TRBJ1-1

CDR3: CASSLRAEEGPGYF
DNA: TGTGCCAGCAGTTTGAGGGCGGAGGAGGGACCAGGGTACTTC
V: TRBV28
size: -
D: -
J: TRBJ2-7

CDR3: CASSALQGGLAPETQYF
DNA: TGTGCCAGCAGCGCTCTGCAGGGTGGACTAGCCCCTGAGACCCAGTACTTC
V: TRBV7-8
size: -
D: TRBD2
J: TRBJ2-5

CDR3: CASSSSIGTSGRGEQFF
DNA: TGTGCCAGCAGTTCATCTATTGGTACTAGCGGGAGAGGTGAGCAGTTCTTC
V: TRBV27
size: -
D: TRBD2
J: TRBJ2-1

CDR3: CASKSRFDTGELFF
DNA: TGTGCCAGCAAGTCTAGGTTTGACACCGGGGAGCTGTTTTTT
V: TRBV27
size: once
D: -
J: TRBJ2-2

CDR3: CASSLTYYWGVDTEAFF
DNA: TGTGCCAGCAGTTTAACTTATTACTGGGGGGTGGACACTGAAGCTTTCTTT
V: TRBV28
size: -
D: -
J: TRBJ1-1

CDR3: CASSPHISSKNIQYF
DNA: TGTGCCAGTAGTCCACATATTTCGTCCAAAAACATTCAGTACTTC
V: TRBV19
size: -
D: -
J: TRBJ2-4

CDR3: CASSQVSSSYEQYF
DNA: TGTGCCAGCAGCCAAGTAAGCTCTTCCTACGAGCAGTACTTC
V: TRBV3-1/TRBV3-2
size: -
D: -
J: TRBJ2-7

CDR3: CASSVPSGRGNEQFF
DNA: TGTGCCAGCAGTGTACCTAGCGGGAGGGGGAATGAGCAGTTCTTC
V: TRBV2
size: -
D: TRBD2
J: TRBJ2-1

CDR3: CASSLLGGMTDTQYF
DNA: TGTGCTAGCAGCCTCTTAGGCGGGATGACAGATACGCAGTATTTT
V: TRBV7-7
size: once
D: -
J: TRBJ2-3

CDR3: CASSLGWRQSSTDTQYF
DNA: TGTGCCAGCAGCTTAGGGTGGAGGCAGTCTAGCACAGATACGCAGTATTTT
V: TRBV11-3
size: -
D: -
J: TRBJ2-3

CDR3: CATSDPKKSQARYNEQFF
DNA: TGTGCCACCAGTGATCCAAAGAAATCACAGGCCCGATACAATGAGCAGTTCTTC
V: TRBV24-1
size: -
D: -
J: TRBJ2-1

CDR3: CASSSREPGGYTF
DNA: TGCGCCAGCAGTAGCAGGGAACCAGGAGGCTACACCTTC
V: TRBV5-1
size: -
D: -
J: TRBJ1-2